This entry lists 29 T cell receptor beta chains sequenced from one sample in a study of CD8 T cell repertoires and HIV-1 epitope variants. These TCRs' antigens remain unknown. Clones were read by immunoSEQ multiplex PCR, and TCRdb kept only the in-frame ones, dropping some. The sample includes 2,500 to 3,000 clones, around 69% seen only once; the top ten take less than 50%. The sequenced sample consisted of cultured CD8+ T cells derived from PBMCs. The receptors shown here come from a male donor with HIV.

The J gene is TRBJ2-7, the V gene TRBV4-3, with D tentatively TRBD1 (7 bases). CDR3 length: 16 residues. The germline V and J ends were trimmed by 0 bases and 1 base, with 13 bases remaining between them. Per the germline V gene, CDR1 is LGHNA and CDR2 is YSLEER. This CDR3 reads CASSQDWAGGSYEQYF. The CDR3 region has the DNA TGCGCCAGCAGCCAAGATTGGGCAGGGGGGTCCTACGAGCAGTACTTC.

The chain combines TRBV27 with TRBJ1-5, with 11 nucleotides matching TRBD1. The V gene end was trimmed by 5 bases and the J gene end by 4 bases; junction bases not matched to a gene: 4. The germline gives CDR1 MNHEY, CDR2 SMNVEV (reference sequence). The CDR3 consists of 15 residues. Written as DNA, the CDR3 is TGTGCCAGCAGTATTGGGACAGGGGGGAATCAGCCCCAGCATTTT. The encoded protein is CASSIGTGGNQPQHF.

The chain uses TRBV28 and TRBJ2-7; D is unclear. Deletions cut 7 bases from V and 5 bases from J, with 18 bases between. Germline CDR1 is MDHEN and CDR2 is SYDVKM. The CDR3 consists of 14 residues. The CDR3, as DNA: TGTGCCAGCAAAATCATCGAATCGGGCCACGAGCAGTACTTC. Residues: CASKIIESGHEQYF. The full variable domain, its missing parts supplied by reference TRBV28 and TRBJ2-7, is DVKVTQSSRYLVKRTGEKVFLECVQDMDHENMFWYRQDPGLGLRLIYFSYDVKMKEKGDIPEGYSVSREKKERFSLILESASTNQTSMYLCASKIIESGHEQYFGPGTRLTVT.

This rearrangement joins TRBV19 to TRBJ2-1; 8 bases agree with TRBD2. Germline CDR1 and CDR2: LNHDA and SQIVND (reference sequence). Unmatched junction bases numbered 2, after V lost 0 bases and J lost 1 base. The CDR3 length is 16 residues. The CDR3 reads CASSIEGGRSYNEQFF. The CDR3 bases are TGTGCCAGTAGTATAGAGGGCGGGAGGTCCTACAATGAGCAGTTCTTC.

The J gene is TRBJ2-7, the V gene TRBV28; D not certain. CDR1 is MDHEN, CDR2 SYDVKM, per germline. V lost 1 base to trimming and J lost 5 bases, with 6 bases between them. This CDR3 is 12 amino acids long. CDR3: CASSLFQDEQYF. For the CDR3, the DNA is TGTGCCAGCAGTTTATTTCAAGACGAGCAGTACTTC.

There are a few counts of this clone. The chain combines TRBV19 with TRBJ2-7; 12 bases align to TRBD2. This CDR3 contains 18 residues. Losses at the gene ends were 5 bases for V and 3 bases for J; bases not matched to a gene: 14. CDR1 LNHDA and CDR2 SQIVND come from the germline V gene (reference sequence). CDR3 amino acids: CASSPQPGLAGGLYEQYF. Here the CDR3 DNA reads TGTGCCAGTAGTCCTCAACCGGGACTAGCGGGCGGCCTCTACGAGCAGTACTTC.

V is TRBV5-4 and J is TRBJ2-3; D not certain. The V end lost 2 bases, the J end lost 4 bases, and 5 bases lay between the germline ends. This CDR3 is 12 amino acids long. Looked up from germline, CDR1 is SGHNT and CDR2 is YYREEE (reference sequence). The CDR3 DNA is TGTGCCAGCAGCTTAAGGTCAGATACGCAGTATTTT. Translating it yields CASSLRSDTQYF.

This sequence joins TRBV7-2 and TRBJ2-7; TRBD2 agrees at 11 bases. Germline V gene sequence: CDR1 SGHTA, CDR2 FQGNSA. V shed 6 bases and J 3 bases; nucleotides not matched to a gene: 7. The CDR3 consists of 15 residues. The CDR3 protein is CASRPRTSGYYEQYF. The CDR3 coding sequence is TGTGCCAGCAGACCGAGGACTAGCGGGTACTACGAGCAGTACTTC.

The chain links TRBV27 to TRBJ1-2; D is perhaps TRBD1 (5 bases). Germline loops: CDR1 MNHEY, CDR2 SMNVEV (reference sequence). Trimming shortened V by 2 bases and J by 3 bases, and 10 bases separated the two germline ends. The CDR3 is 14 amino acids. DNA for the CDR3: TGTGCCAGCAGTTTACTTGGGGGGTACTATGGCTACACCTTC. Its protein is CASSLLGGYYGYTF.

This clone was observed a handful of times. The V call is TRBV11-1, the J call TRBJ1-1; D unclear. The CDR3 loop spans 13 amino acids. Germline V gives CDR1 SGHAT, CDR2 FQDESV (reference sequence). Between the trimmed V and J ends, which lost 1 base and 5 bases, there was a span of 8 bases. Written as DNA, the CDR3 is TGTGCCAGCAGCTTAGTAGGTAGGACTGAAGCTTTCTTT. Translating gives CASSLVGRTEAFF.

This rearrangement joins TRBV9 to TRBJ2-3, with a tentative D call TRBD1 (6 bases). Trimming cost V 6 bases and J 14 bases, with 19 bases left between them. This CDR3 comprises 12 residues. Germline V gives CDR1 SGDLS, CDR2 YYNGEE. This CDR3 reads CASTLINPGAYF. The DNA of the CDR3 is TGTGCCAGCACCCTAATTAACCCAGGGGCGTATTTT.

The gene calls are TRBV25-1 and TRBJ2-5; 8 nucleotides align to TRBD1. The germline V gene has CDR1 MGHDK and CDR2 SYGVNS. The CDR3 runs to 16 residues. Losses at the gene ends were 1 base for V and 2 bases for J; bases not matched to a gene: 6. DNA of the CDR3: TGTGCCAGCAGTGAATTAGTAACAGGGGGGCAAGAGACCCAGTACTTC. As protein: CASSELVTGGQETQYF. Using reference TRBV25-1 and TRBJ2-5 for the parts outside the CDR3, the full variable domain is EADIYQTPRYLVIGTGKKITLECSQTMGHDKMYWYQQDPGMELHLIHYSYGVNSTEKGDLSSESTVSRIRTEHFPLTLESARPSHTSQYLCASSELVTGGQETQYFGPGTRLLVL.

The DNA for the CDR3 is TGTGCCAGCAGTGAAGGACAGGCCCGCTCTGAGACCCAGTACTTC. It codes for CASSEGQARSETQYF. The chain recombines TRBV2 with TRBJ2-5; D possibly corresponds to TRBD1 (6 bases). CDR1 and CDR2 (germline): SNHLY, FYNNEI. The CDR3 length is 15 residues. Trimming stripped 1 base from V and 5 bases from J, with 14 bases between.

This sequence joins TRBV4-1 and TRBJ2-5; TRBD1 might be the D (5 bases). The CDR3 has 15 amino acids. V lost 3 bases to trimming and J lost 1 base, with 12 bases between them. From germline, CDR1 is MGHRA and CDR2 YSYEKL. The CDR3 region has the DNA TGCGCCAGCAGCCAGTTAGACAGCGTCCAAGAGACCCAGTACTTC. It codes for CASSQLDSVQETQYF.

V usage is TRBV15 and J usage is TRBJ2-7, with 8 bases identical to TRBD1. Germline values: CDR1 LNHNV, CDR2 YYDKDF (reference sequence). The CDR3 has 14 residues. The junction had 7 bases not matched to a gene; V was cut back by 4 bases and J by 5 bases. CDR3 in DNA: TGTGCCACCAGCATCAGGGGGCGCTTCCACGAGCAGTACTTC. Amino acid sequence: CATSIRGRFHEQYF. Together with reference TRBV15 and TRBJ2-7, the CDR3 gives the full variable domain: DAMVIQNPRYQVTQFGKPVTLSCSQTLNHNVMYWYQQKSSQAPKLLFHYYDKDFNNEADTPDNFQSRRPNTSFCFLDIRSPGLGDTAMYLCATSIRGRFHEQYFGPGTRLTVT.

CDR3 sequence: CASSLTQATYEQYF. DNA for the CDR3: TGTGCCAGCAGCTTAACGCAGGCCACCTACGAGCAGTACTTC. This chain uses TRBV13 with TRBJ2-7; D is ambiguous. There are 14 residues in the CDR3. With 2 bases removed from V and 2 bases from J, the gap between germline ends came to 10 bases. The germline V gene has CDR1 PRHDT and CDR2 FYEKMQ (reference sequence).

The chain uses TRBV6-5 and TRBJ2-2, with no clear D. From germline, CDR1 is MNHEY and CDR2 SVGAGI. CDR3 length: 13 residues. V gave up 7 bases and J gave up 6 bases, with 12 bases separating them. The CDR3 is CASNVRAAGELFF. Here the CDR3 DNA reads TGTGCCAGCAATGTCCGGGCCGCCGGGGAGCTGTTTTTT.

The V call is TRBV19, the J call TRBJ2-5; D is tentatively TRBD1 or TRBD2 (5 bases each). CDR1 and CDR2 (germline): LNHDA, SQIVND (reference sequence). This CDR3 is built from 14 residues. Trimming removed 1 base at V and 4 bases at J, with 10 bases between. CDR3 nucleotides: TGTGCCAGTAGTATAGGTGGGGGTAGAGAGACCCAGTACTTC. It translates to CASSIGGGRETQYF.

The V and J genes are TRBV29-1 and TRBJ2-1, with D unresolved. Germline CDR1 SQVTM, CDR2 ANQGSEA. This CDR3 is 13 amino acids long. Trimming removed 2 bases at V and 6 bases at J, with 11 bases between. The CDR3: CSVEPDPGNEQFF. The CDR3, as DNA: TGCAGCGTTGAACCGGACCCTGGCAATGAGCAGTTCTTC.

The chain joins TRBV28 to TRBJ1-2; 7 nucleotides agree with TRBD1. CDR1 is MDHEN and CDR2 is SYDVKM in the germline V gene. Trimming took 5 bases from V and 9 from J; bases not matched to a gene: 6. The CDR3 covers 12 residues. CDR3 DNA sequence: TGTGCCAGCAGTCAAAACAGGGGTAGCTACACCTTC. It specifies CASSQNRGSYTF.

The V and J genes are TRBV10-3 and TRBJ2-1; tentatively, D is TRBD2 (6 bases). There are 16 residues in the CDR3. Between the trimmed V and J ends, which lost 9 bases and 7 bases, there was a span of 25 bases. Germline CDR1 ENHRY, CDR2 SYGVKD. The chain's CDR3 is CAIRGEGGASVNEQFF. The CDR3 region has the DNA TGTGCCATACGGGGAGAAGGCGGGGCGTCCGTAAATGAGCAGTTCTTC.

V and J are TRBV7-9 and TRBJ1-1; D gene ambiguous. Trimming took 4 bases from V and 1 from J, leaving 13 bases between them. CDR3 length: 15 amino acids. Germline V gene sequence: CDR1 SEHNR, CDR2 FQNEAQ (reference sequence). The DNA for the CDR3 is TGTGCCAGCAGCTCGCCCGGGCTCCCGAACACTGAAGCTTTCTTT. Amino acid sequence: CASSSPGLPNTEAFF.

The CDR3 spells CASSLGFMATNEKLFF. CDR3 sequence (DNA): TGTGCCAGCAGTTTGGGGTTTATGGCAACTAATGAAAAACTGTTTTTT. The rearrangement joins TRBV28 to TRBJ1-4; D not certain. This CDR3 region has 16 residues. Germline lookup yields CDR1 MDHEN and CDR2 SYDVKM. The germline V and J ends were trimmed by 3 bases and 0 bases, with 11 bases remaining between them. Full variable domain (outside the CDR3, taken from reference TRBV28 and TRBJ1-4): DVKVTQSSRYLVKRTGEKVFLECVQDMDHENMFWYRQDPGLGLRLIYFSYDVKMKEKGDIPEGYSVSREKKERFSLILESASTNQTSMYLCASSLGFMATNEKLFFGSGTQLSVL.

V usage is TRBV28 and J usage is TRBJ2-7; 8 bases agree with TRBD2. The CDR3 runs to 15 residues. Germline CDR1 MDHEN, CDR2 SYDVKM. Trimming cost V 5 bases and J 2 bases; bases outside gene matches: 8. Here the CDR3 DNA reads TGTGCCAGCAGTGACACTTCGGGACTAGCCTACGAGCAGTACTTC. Translation gives CASSDTSGLAYEQYF.

The V gene is TRBV19, the J gene TRBJ1-5; D gene ambiguous. Germline lookup yields CDR1 LNHDA and CDR2 SQIVND (reference sequence). This CDR3 is 15 amino acids long. Trimming left V 3 bases short and J 4 bases short, with 13 bases between. The CDR3 region is CASSIGLQTNQPQHF. CDR3 DNA sequence: TGTGCCAGTAGTATTGGATTGCAGACTAATCAGCCCCAGCATTTT.

V usage is TRBV27 and J usage is TRBJ1-1; no definite D call. V shed 0 bases and J shed 5 bases, with 13 bases lying between them. Germline V gene sequence: CDR1 MNHEY, CDR2 SMNVEV (reference sequence). The CDR3 extends over 15 amino acids. The CDR3 spells CASSLSTALRTEAFF. Written as DNA, the CDR3 is TGTGCCAGCAGTTTATCAACCGCGTTGAGGACTGAAGCTTTCTTT.

This chain links TRBV4-3 with TRBJ1-2; tentatively, D is TRBD1 (6 bases). The germline V gene has CDR1 LGHNA and CDR2 YSLEER. The ends were cut back, 4 bases at V and 5 bases at J, with 23 bases in the middle. The CDR3 totals 17 residues. The CDR3 DNA follows: TGCGCCAGCAGCCCCGTAGAGGGGGGCAGTAATTCTTATGGCTACACCTTC. It yields the protein CASSPVEGGSNSYGYTF.

The chain is built from TRBV14 and TRBJ2-7, with D uncertain. The ends were cut back, 5 bases at V and 2 bases at J, with 7 bases in the middle. This CDR3 region has 12 residues. CDR1 is SGHDN, CDR2 FVKESK, per germline. The CDR3 loop is CASSGPTYEQYF. CDR3 coding DNA: TGTGCCAGCAGCGGACCCACCTACGAGCAGTACTTC. Looking up the rest from reference TRBV14 and TRBJ2-7 gives the full variable domain: EAGVTQFPSHSVIEKGQTVTLRCDPISGHDNLYWYRRVMGKEIKFLLHFVKESKQDESGMPNNRFLAERTGGTYSTLKVQPAELEDSGVYFCASSGPTYEQYFGPGTRLTVT.

About this clone: At one end the junction does not follow the germline gene, possibly because of a read error. CDR3 amino acids: CASSLEGSTDTQYF. The CDR3 region has the DNA TGTGCTAGCAGCTTGGAGGGGTCCACAGATACGCAGTATTTT. The chain links TRBV7-7 to TRBJ2-3, with D perhaps TRBD2 (6 bases). The CDR3 runs 14 residues. The germline gives CDR1 SSHAT, CDR2 FNYEAQ (reference sequence).